This TCR beta chain was found in a study of blood T cell repertoires in COVID-19. Across the whole study: There were acute and convalescent COVID-19 samples, and they came from the United States, Italy and Spain.

V was shortened by 6 bases and J by 0 bases, with 11 bases between the two germline ends. The CDR3 spans 14 residues. The germline CDR1 and CDR2 sequences are SQVTM and ANQGSEA. Authors' methods: Scientists estimated how many nucleated cells there were by amplifying reference gene primers. Measured with immunoSEQ multiplex PCR; TCRdb has only the in-frame clones, and not every one. D and trimming were read from the DNA, whereas the V and J calls and clone size are those reported in that table. The table shows 350,000 to 500,000 clones, with approximately 91% occurring only once. The source material was PBMCs or T cells enriched from blood (not recorded which). The receptor's source is a woman under 30 who had been exposed to COVID-19. The chain uses TRBV29-1 and TRBJ2-2; D gene uncertain. CDR3 sequence: CSVEAPSNTGELFF. Here the CDR3 DNA reads TGCAGCGTCGAGGCCCCCTCGAACACCGGGGAGCTGTTTTTT.